The sample holds many counts of the clone carrying this T cell receptor beta chain. Its antigen is unknown. V shed 6 bases, J shed 5 bases, and the junction held 9 bases outside the gene matches. This CDR3 has 14 amino acids. The data were obtained in a study of tumor and adjacent non-tumor tissue in lung cancer. Study-level background: Patients were aged about 30 to 80, 9 to 10 men and roughly five women, stage I to III.

Study observations and caveats: Significantly higher TCR diversity was found in tumor than normal lung.

RNA was extracted from bulk tissue without any cell sorting. A modified ARM-PCR protocol with three rounds of nested PCR amplified TCRbeta. TCRdb passed the multiplex PCR reads through MiXCR, listing each CDR3 protein once. This sample has 68,000 or so distinct CDR3 sequences, with about 60% found just once. Sequencing was done on a sample of lung tumor tissue. The receptor was derived from a man between 50 and 59 years old with non-small cell lung cancer. This chain connects TRBV12-3 or TRBV12-4 to TRBJ2-7; 8 nucleotides agree with TRBD1. CDR3 sequence (DNA): TGTGCCAGCAGCCCCGGACAGGGTGTCAACGAGCAGTACTTC. This translates into CASSPGQGVNEQYF.